The clone carrying this T cell receptor beta chain was observed a few times. The data were obtained in a study of T-cell memory formation after mild COVID-19. One entry per CDR3 protein, called by TCRdb with MiXCR from the 5' RACE reads. The sample lists approximately 250,000 distinct CDR3 sequences; around 15% were seen once. Sequencing used PBMCs or a T cell subset sorted from them (not recorded which). This TCR derives from a man aged 18 to 35 who had mild COVID-19 (a few samples of this study predate the infection). Cell type and time point are not known.

The CDR3 is CASSYSRRGLQETQYF. The CDR3 nucleotides read TGTGCCAGCAGTTACTCGAGGAGGGGCCTTCAAGAGACCCAGTACTTC. V usage is TRBV6-5 and J usage is TRBJ2-5, with D maybe TRBD2 (6 bases). CDR3 size: 16 residues. The V gene's germline CDR1 is MNHEY and CDR2 SVGAGI. V lost 0 bases and J lost 2, with 13 bases in between.